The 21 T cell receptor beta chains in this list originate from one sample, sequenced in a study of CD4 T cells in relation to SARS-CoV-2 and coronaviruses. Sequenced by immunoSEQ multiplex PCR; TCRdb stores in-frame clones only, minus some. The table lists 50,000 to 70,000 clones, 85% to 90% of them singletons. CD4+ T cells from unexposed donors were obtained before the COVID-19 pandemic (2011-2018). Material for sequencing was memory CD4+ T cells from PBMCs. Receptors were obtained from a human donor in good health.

In DNA form, the CDR3 reads TGTGCCAGCAGTTACGCCCAACCCCTCCGGAGTGGAACCCTCCACTTT. Amino acids: CASSYAQPLRSGTLHF. The chain recombines TRBV6-2 or TRBV6-3 with TRBJ1-6, with D unresolved. CDR3 size: 16 residues. CDR1 is MNHEY and CDR2 is SVGEGT in the germline V gene. V was shortened by 2 bases and J by 14 bases, with 22 bases between the two germline ends.

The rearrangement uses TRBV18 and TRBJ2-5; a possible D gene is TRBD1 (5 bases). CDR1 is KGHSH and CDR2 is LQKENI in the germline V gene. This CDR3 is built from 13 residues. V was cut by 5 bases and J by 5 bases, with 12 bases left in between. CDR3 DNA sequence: TGTGCCAGCTCAGAGTCAGGGATGGAGACCCAGTACTTC. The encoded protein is CASSESGMETQYF.

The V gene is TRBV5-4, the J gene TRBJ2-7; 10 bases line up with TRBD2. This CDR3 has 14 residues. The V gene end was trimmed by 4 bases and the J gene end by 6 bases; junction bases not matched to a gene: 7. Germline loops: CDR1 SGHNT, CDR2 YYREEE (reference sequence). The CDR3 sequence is CASSGRTSGGEQYF. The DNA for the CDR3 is TGTGCCAGCAGCGGGCGGACTAGCGGCGGCGAGCAGTACTTC.

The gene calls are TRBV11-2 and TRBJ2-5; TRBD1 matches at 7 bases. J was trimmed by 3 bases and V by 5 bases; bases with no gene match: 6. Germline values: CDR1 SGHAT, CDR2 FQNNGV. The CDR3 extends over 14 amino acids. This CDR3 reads CASSRYTGEETQYF. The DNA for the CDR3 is TGTGCCAGCAGCCGCTATACAGGGGAAGAGACCCAGTACTTC.

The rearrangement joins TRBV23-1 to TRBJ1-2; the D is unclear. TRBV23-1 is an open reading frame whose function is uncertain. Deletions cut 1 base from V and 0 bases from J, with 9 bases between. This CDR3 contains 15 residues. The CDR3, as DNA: TGCGCCAGCAGTCAATGCCCGTGGCCTAACTATGGCTACACCTTC. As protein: CASSQCPWPNYGYTF.

The CDR3 sequence is CASSKSGTGIDTQYF. The CDR3 nucleotides read TGTGCCAGTAGTAAGTCCGGGACAGGGATCGATACGCAGTATTTT. This rearrangement joins TRBV19 to TRBJ2-3; 9 bases are a match to TRBD1. This CDR3 comprises 15 residues. Looked up from germline, CDR1 is LNHDA and CDR2 is SQIVND (reference sequence). J was trimmed by 6 bases and V by 4 bases; bases with no gene match: 8.

Here the CDR3 DNA reads TGTGCCAGCAGCGAGAAGGAGACTGCACCAGCCAAAAACATTCAGTACTTC. Translating gives CASSEKETAPAKNIQYF. V is TRBV11-2 and J is TRBJ2-4; D unresolved. This CDR3 region has 17 residues. In germline, CDR1 is SGHAT, CDR2 FQNNGV. V gave up 5 bases and J gave up 0 bases, with 17 bases separating them. Combining the CDR3 with reference TRBV11-2 and TRBJ2-4 gives the whole variable domain EAGVAQSPRYKIIEKRQSVAFWCNPISGHATLYWYQQILGQGPKLLIQFQNNGVVDDSQLPKDRFSAERLKGVDSTLKIQPAKLEDSAVYLCASSEKETAPAKNIQYFGAGTRLSVL.

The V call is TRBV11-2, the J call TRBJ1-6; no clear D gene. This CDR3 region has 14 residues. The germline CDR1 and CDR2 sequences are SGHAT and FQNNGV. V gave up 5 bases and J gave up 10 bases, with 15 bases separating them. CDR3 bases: TGTGCCAGCAGCCCCGCCGGAGGGCCCTCACCCCTCCACTTT. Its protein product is CASSPAGGPSPLHF.

The CDR3 spells CASSDRAGGYYEQYF. The CDR3 region has the DNA TGTGCCAGCAGTGATAGAGCGGGGGGGTACTACGAGCAGTACTTC. V gene TRBV2 combines with J gene TRBJ2-7; 10 nucleotides match TRBD2. Germline V gene sequence: CDR1 SNHLY, CDR2 FYNNEI. This CDR3 region has 15 residues. Germline trimming cut 3 bases from V and 3 bases from J; bases unmatched to any gene: 5.

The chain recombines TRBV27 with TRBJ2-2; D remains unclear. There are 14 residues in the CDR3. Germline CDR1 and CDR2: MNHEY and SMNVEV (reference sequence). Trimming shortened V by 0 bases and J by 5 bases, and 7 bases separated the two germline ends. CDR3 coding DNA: TGTGCCAGCAGTTTATCAGGGTTGACCGGGGAGCTGTTTTTT. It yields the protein CASSLSGLTGELFF.

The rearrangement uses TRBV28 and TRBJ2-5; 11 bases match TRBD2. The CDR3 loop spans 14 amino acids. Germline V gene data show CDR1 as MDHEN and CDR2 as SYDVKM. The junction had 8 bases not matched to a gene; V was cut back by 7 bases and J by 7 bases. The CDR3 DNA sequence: TGTGCCAGCAACAATAGCGGGGGGGCGCGGACCCAGTACTTC. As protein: CASNNSGGARTQYF.

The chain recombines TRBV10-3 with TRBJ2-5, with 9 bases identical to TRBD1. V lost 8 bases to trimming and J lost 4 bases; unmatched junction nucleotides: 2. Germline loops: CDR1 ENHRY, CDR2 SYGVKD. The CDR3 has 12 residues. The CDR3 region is CAIGTGTETQYF. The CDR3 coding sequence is TGTGCCATCGGGACAGGGACAGAGACCCAGTACTTC.

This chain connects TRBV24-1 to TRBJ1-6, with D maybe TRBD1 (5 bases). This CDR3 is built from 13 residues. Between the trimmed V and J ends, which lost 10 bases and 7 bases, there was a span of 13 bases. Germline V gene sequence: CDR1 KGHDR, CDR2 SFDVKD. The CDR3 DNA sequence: TGTGCCACGTCCCCTAGGGGCAATTCACCCCTCCACTTT. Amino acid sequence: CATSPRGNSPLHF.

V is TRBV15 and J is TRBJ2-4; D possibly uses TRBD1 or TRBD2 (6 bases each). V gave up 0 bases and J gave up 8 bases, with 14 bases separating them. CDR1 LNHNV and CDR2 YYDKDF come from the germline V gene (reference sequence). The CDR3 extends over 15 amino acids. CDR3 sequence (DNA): TGTGCCACCAGCAGAGATAAGACAGGCGGGGACATTCAGTACTTC. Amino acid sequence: CATSRDKTGGDIQYF.

The CDR3, as DNA: TGTGCTAGTGGCTCTAATGGACTAGCGGGAGATACGCAGTATTTT. Translation: CASGSNGLAGDTQYF. The chain carries TRBV12-5 and TRBJ2-3; 11 bases fit TRBD2. V trimming: 6 bases; J trimming: 5 bases; junction bases outside the gene matches: 7. The CDR3 has 15 amino acids. Germline lookup yields CDR1 LGHNT and CDR2 FRNRAP.

This CDR3 reads CASSGQNTEAFF. In DNA, the CDR3 is TGTGCCAGCAGTGGACAGAACACTGAAGCTTTCTTT. The chain joins TRBV5-4 to TRBJ1-1; D is possibly TRBD1 (5 bases). In germline, CDR1 is SGHNT, CDR2 YYREEE (reference sequence). Trimming removed 5 bases at V and 1 base at J, with 6 bases between. The CDR3 runs to 12 residues.

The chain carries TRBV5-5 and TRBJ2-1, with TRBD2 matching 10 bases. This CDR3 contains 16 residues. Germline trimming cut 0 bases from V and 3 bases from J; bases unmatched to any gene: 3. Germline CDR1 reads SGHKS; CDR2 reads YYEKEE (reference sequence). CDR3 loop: CASSLVGTSVYNEQFF. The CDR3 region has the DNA TGTGCCAGCAGCTTGGTTGGGACTAGCGTCTACAATGAGCAGTTCTTC.

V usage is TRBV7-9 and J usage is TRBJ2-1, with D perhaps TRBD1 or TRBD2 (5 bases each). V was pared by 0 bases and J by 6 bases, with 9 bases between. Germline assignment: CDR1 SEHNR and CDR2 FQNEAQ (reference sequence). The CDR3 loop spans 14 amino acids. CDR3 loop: CASSLAYGGNEQFF. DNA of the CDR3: TGTGCCAGCAGCTTAGCTTATGGGGGCAATGAGCAGTTCTTC.

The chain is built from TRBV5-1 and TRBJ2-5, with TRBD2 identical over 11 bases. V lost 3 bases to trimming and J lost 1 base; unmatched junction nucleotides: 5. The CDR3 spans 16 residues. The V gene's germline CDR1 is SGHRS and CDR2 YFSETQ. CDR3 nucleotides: TGCGCCAGCAGCTCCGGGACTAGCGGAACCCAAGAGACCCAGTACTTC. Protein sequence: CASSSGTSGTQETQYF.

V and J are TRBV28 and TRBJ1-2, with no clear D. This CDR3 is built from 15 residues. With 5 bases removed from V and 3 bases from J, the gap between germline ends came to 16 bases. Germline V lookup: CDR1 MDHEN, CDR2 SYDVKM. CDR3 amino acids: CASSLIGRSDYGYTF. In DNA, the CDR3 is TGTGCCAGCAGTCTTATTGGCAGGAGTGACTATGGCTACACCTTC.

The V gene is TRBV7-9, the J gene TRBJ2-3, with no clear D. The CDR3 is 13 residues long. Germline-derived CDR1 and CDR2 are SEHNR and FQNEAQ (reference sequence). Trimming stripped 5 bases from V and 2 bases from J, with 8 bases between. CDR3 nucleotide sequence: TGTGCCAGCAGCATGGGGTACACAGATACGCAGTATTTT. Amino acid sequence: CASSMGYTDTQYF.